This is a list of T cell receptor beta chains from one sample in a study of cytomegalovirus exposure and HLA in healthy donors. Some clones are missing from TCRdb's copy, which holds only in-frame ones; the method was immunoSEQ multiplex PCR. Here the sample spans some 200,000 clones, about 81% being singletons. Material: PBMCs. Every receptor here comes from a woman in her forties in good health and CMV-seronegative. Each CDR3 is given with its conserved first and last residue. Each record gives: D gene, V gene, clone size, J gene, CDR3 protein. D genes are given only for firm matches. The size entry is marked missing in some rows and otherwise reads once, few, many or a size class.

TRBD2,TRBV7-2,.,TRBJ2-5,CASSLSWSGGSGTKETQYF
TRBD1,TRBV27,.,TRBJ2-2,CASSPGQAGTGELFF
.,TRBV27,.,TRBJ1-5,CASSFRQGLGNQPQHF
.,TRBV4-1,.,TRBJ2-7,CASSQERRVGEQYF
.,TRBV2,.,TRBJ1-1,CASSEGIRGATEAFF
.,TRBV30,.,TRBJ1-3,CAVGFGSSGNTIYF
.,TRBV19,.,TRBJ2-1,CATGTDLEQFF
.,TRBV11-2,.,TRBJ2-7,CASSSSRTPFYEQYF
TRBD2,TRBV5-1,.,TRBJ2-5,CASSLDPGGKETQYF
TRBD2,TRBV9,.,TRBJ2-3,CASSVDGLAGADTQYF
.,TRBV30,.,TRBJ2-5,CAWSYTTGGETQYF
.,TRBV30,few,TRBJ1-3,CAWSLAGPRGNTIYF
TRBD1,TRBV19,.,TRBJ2-7,CASSIESPGQGSYEQYF
TRBD2,TRBV4-2,few,TRBJ2-7,CASSRLLGQAGGPYVEQYF
TRBD2,TRBV29-1,.,TRBJ2-7,CSVAASGYSAYEQYF